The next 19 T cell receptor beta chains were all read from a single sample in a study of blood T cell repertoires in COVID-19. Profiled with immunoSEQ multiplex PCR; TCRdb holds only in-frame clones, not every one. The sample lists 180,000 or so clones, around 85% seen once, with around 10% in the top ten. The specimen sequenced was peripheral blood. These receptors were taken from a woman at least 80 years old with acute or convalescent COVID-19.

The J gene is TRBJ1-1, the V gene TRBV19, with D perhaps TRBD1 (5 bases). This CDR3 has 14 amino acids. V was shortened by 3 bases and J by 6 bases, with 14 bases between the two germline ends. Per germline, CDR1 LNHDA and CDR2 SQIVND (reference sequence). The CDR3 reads CASSIHSEGAEAFF. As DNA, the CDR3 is TGTGCCAGTAGTATCCACAGCGAAGGGGCTGAAGCTTTCTTT.

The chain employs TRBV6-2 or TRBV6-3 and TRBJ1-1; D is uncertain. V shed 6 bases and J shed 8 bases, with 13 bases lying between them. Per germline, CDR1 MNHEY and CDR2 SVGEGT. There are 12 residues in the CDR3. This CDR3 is CASRYPGIEAFF. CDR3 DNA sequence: TGTGCCAGCAGATACCCAGGCATCGAAGCTTTCTTT.

CDR3 sequence reads: CASSEERGGDNSPLHF. The CDR3 bases are TGTGCCAGCAGTGAAGAAAGAGGGGGAGATAATTCACCCCTCCACTTT. The chain employs TRBV6-1 and TRBJ1-6; D is perhaps TRBD1 (6 bases). The V end lost 1 base, the J end lost 5 bases, and 12 bases lay between the germline ends. In germline, CDR1 is MNHNS, CDR2 SASEGT. CDR3 size: 16 residues.

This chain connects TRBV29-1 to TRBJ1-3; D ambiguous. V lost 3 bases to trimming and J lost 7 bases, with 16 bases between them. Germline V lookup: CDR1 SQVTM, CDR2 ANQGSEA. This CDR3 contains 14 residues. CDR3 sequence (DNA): TGCAGCGTTGAGGGTGACACCCATGGGAACACCATATATTTT. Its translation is CSVEGDTHGNTIYF.

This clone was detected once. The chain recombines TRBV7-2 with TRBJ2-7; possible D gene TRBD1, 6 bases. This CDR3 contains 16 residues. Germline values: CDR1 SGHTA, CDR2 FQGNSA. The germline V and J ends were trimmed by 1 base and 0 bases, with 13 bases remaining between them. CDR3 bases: TGTGCCAGCAGCTTAGTTATGGGGGCGAGCTCCTACGAGCAGTACTTC. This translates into CASSLVMGASSYEQYF. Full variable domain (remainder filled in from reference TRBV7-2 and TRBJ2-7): GAGVSQSPSNKVTEKGKDVELRCDPISGHTALYWYRQSLGQGLEFLIYFQGNSAPDKSGLPSDRFSAERTGGSVSTLTIQRTQQEDSAVYLCASSLVMGASSYEQYFGPGTRLTVT.

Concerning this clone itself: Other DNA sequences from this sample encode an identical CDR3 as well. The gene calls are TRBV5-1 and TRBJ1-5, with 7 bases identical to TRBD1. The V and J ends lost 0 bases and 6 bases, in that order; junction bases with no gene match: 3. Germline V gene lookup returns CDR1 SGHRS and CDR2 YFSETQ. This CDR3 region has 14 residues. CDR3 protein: CASSLGQGSQPQHF. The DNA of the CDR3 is TGCGCCAGCAGCTTGGGACAGGGTAGTCAGCCCCAGCATTTT.

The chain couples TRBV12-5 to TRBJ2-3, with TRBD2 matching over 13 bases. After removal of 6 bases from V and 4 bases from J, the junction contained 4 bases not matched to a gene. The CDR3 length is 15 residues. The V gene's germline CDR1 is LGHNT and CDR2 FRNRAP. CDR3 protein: CASGTTSGGSDTQYF. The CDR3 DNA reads TGTGCTAGTGGCACGACTAGCGGGGGGTCAGATACGCAGTATTTT.

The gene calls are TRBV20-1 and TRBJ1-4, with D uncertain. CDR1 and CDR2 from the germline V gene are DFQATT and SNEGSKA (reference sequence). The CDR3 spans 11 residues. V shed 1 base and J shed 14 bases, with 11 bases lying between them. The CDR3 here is CSARGRGRLFF. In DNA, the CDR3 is TGCAGTGCTAGAGGACGGGGTCGGCTGTTTTTT.

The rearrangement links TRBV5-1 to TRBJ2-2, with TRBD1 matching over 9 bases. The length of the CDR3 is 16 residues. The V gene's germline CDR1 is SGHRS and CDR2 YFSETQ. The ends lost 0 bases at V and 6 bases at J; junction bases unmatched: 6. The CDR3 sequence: CASSLEGQGLAGELFF. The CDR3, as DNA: TGCGCCAGCAGCTTGGAGGGACAGGGACTCGCCGGGGAGCTGTTTTTT.

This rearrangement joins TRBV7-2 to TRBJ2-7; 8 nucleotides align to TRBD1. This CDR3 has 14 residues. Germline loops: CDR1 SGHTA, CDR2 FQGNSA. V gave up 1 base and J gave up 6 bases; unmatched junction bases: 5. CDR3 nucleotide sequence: TGTGCCAGCAGCTTAGGTGGGACAGGACTCGAGCAGTACTTC. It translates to CASSLGGTGLEQYF.

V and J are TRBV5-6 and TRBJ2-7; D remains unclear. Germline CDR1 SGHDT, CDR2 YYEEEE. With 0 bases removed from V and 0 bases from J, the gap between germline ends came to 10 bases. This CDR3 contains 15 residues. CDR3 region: CASSLGPLSSYEQYF. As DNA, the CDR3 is TGTGCCAGCAGCTTGGGCCCCTTGAGCTCCTACGAGCAGTACTTC.

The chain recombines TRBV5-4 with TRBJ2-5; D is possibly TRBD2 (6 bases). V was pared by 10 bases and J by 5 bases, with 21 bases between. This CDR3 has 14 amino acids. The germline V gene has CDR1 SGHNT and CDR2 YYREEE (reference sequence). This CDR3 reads CASARDSGMETQYF. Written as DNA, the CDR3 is TGTGCCTCCGCCCGGGACTCGGGGATGGAGACCCAGTACTTC.

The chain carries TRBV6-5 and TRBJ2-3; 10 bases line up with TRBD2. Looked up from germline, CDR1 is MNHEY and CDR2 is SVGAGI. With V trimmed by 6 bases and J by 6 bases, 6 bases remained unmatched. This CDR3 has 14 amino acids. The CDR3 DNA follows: TGTGCCAGCAGACCGGGACTAGCGAGCGATACGCAGTATTTT. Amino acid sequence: CASRPGLASDTQYF.

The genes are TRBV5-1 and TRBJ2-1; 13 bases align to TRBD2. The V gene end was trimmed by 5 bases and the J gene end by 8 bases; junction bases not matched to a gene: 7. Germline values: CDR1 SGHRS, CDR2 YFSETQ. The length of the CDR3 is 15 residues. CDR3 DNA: TGCGCCAGCAGTCCGAGACTAGCGGGAGGTCATGAGCAGTTCTTC. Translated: CASSPRLAGGHEQFF.

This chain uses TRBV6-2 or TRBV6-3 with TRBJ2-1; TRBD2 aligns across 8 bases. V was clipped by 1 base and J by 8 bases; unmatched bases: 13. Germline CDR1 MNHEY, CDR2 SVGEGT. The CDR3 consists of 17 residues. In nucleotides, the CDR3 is TGTGCCAGCAGTTACTACCCCGGGGGGGCCTTAGTGGATGAGCAGTTCTTC. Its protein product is CASSYYPGGALVDEQFF.

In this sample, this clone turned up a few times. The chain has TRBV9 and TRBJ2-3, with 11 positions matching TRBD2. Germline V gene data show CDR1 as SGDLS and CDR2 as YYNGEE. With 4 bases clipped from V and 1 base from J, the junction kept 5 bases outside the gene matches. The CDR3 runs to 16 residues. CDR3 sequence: CASSFMGLAGTDTQYF. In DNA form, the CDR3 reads TGTGCCAGCAGCTTCATGGGACTAGCGGGCACAGATACGCAGTATTTT.

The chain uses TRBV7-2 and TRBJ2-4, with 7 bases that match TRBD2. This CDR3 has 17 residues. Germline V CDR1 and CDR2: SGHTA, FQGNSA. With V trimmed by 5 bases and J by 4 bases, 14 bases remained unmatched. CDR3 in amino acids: CASSPLFGGGAKNIQYF. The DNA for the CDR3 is TGTGCCAGCAGCCCCTTGTTTGGCGGGGGTGCAAAAAACATTCAGTACTTC.

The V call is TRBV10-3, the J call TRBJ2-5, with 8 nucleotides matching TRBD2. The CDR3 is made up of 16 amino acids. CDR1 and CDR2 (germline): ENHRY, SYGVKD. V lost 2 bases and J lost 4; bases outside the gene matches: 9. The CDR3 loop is CAISELGSGIPETQYF. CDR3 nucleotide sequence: TGTGCCATCAGTGAGCTCGGTAGCGGGATTCCAGAGACCCAGTACTTC.

The CDR3 is CASSDDSGYGYTF. CDR3 DNA: TGCGCCAGCAGCGACGACAGTGGCTATGGCTACACCTTC. This chain connects TRBV10-1 to TRBJ1-2, with D possibly TRBD1 on 5 matching bases. Germline CDR1 WNHNN, CDR2 SYGVQD (reference sequence). Trimming pared 6 bases from V and 4 bases from J, leaving 12 bases between. CDR3 length: 13 amino acids.